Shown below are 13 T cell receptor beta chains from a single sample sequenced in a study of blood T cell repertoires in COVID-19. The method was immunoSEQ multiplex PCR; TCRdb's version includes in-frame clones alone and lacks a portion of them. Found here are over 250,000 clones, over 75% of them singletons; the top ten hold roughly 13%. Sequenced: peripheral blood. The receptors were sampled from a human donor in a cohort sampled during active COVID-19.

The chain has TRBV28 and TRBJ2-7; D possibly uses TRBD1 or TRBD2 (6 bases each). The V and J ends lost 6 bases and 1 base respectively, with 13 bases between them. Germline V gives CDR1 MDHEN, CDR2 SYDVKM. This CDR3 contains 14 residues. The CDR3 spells CASSLQGGSYEQYF. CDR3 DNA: TGTGCCAGCAGCTTACAGGGAGGATCCTACGAGCAGTACTTC.

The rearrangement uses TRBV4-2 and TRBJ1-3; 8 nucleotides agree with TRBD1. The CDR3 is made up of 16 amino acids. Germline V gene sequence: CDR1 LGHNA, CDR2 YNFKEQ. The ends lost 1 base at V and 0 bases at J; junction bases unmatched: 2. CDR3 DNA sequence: TGTGCCAGCAGCCAAGGACAGGGGAACTCTGGAAACACCATATATTTT. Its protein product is CASSQGQGNSGNTIYF.

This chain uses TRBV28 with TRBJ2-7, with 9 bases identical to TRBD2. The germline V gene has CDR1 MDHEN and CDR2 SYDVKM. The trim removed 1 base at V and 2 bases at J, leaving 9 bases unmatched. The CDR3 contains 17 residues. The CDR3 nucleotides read TGTGCCAGCAGTTTATTTAGCGGGGGAAGCGGCCCCTACGAGCAGTACTTC. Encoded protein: CASSLFSGGSGPYEQYF.

CDR3 DNA sequence: TGTGCCAGCAGCTTAGCCCTAGCGGGAGGTGAGCAGTTCTTC. It is translated as CASSLALAGGEQFF. This rearrangement joins TRBV7-2 to TRBJ2-1, with 11 bases that match TRBD2. The CDR3 contains 14 residues. The germline CDR1 and CDR2 sequences are SGHTA and FQGNSA. The V and J ends lost 0 bases and 9 bases, in that order; junction bases with no gene match: 1.

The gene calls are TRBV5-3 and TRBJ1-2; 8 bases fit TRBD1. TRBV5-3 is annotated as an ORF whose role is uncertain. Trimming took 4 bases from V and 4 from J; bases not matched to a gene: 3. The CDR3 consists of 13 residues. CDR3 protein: CARSPQGGYGYTF. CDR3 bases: TGTGCCAGAAGCCCACAGGGGGGCTATGGCTACACCTTC.

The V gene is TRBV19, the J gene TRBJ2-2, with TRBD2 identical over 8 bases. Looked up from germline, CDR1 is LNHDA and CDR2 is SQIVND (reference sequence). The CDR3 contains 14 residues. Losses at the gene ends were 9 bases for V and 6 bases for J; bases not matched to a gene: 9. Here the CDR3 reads CASREGGSAGELFF. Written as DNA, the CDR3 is TGTGCCAGCCGGGAGGGAGGGTCGGCCGGGGAGCTGTTTTTT.

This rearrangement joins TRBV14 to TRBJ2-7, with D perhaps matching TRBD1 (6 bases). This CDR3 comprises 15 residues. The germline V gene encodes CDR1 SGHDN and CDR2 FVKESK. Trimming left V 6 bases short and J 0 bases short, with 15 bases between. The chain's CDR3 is CASSRQGYSSYEQYF. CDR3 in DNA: TGTGCCAGCAGTCGCCAGGGGTATAGCTCCTACGAGCAGTACTTC.

CDR3 in amino acids: CATSREASSPLHF. The CDR3, as DNA: TGTGCCACCAGCAGAGAGGCTAGTTCACCCCTCCACTTT. J is TRBJ1-6 and V is TRBV15, with D unresolved. CDR1 and CDR2 from the germline V gene are LNHNV and YYDKDF (reference sequence). Trimming left V 0 bases short and J 9 bases short, with 6 bases between. The CDR3 is made up of 13 amino acids.

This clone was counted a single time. CDR3 bases: TGTGCCAGCAGCGTAGGGGCCGGGAGGGGCAATGAGCAGTTCTTC. Residues: CASSVGAGRGNEQFF. The chain couples TRBV9 to TRBJ2-1; TRBD2 matches at 8 bases. Germline lookup yields CDR1 SGDLS and CDR2 YYNGEE. With 0 bases clipped from V and 6 bases from J, the junction kept 5 bases outside the gene matches. The CDR3 spans 15 residues.

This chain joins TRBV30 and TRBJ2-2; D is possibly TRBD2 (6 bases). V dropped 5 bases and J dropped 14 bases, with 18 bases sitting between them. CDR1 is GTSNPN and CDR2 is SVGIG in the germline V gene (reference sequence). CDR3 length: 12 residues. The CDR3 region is CAWGDSGVYLFF. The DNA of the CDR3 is TGTGCCTGGGGTGATAGCGGAGTTTATCTGTTTTTT. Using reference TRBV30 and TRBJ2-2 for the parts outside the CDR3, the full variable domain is SQTIHQWPATLVQPVGSPLSLECTVEGTSNPNLYWYRQAAGRGLQLLFYSVGIGQISSEVPQNLSASRPQDRQFILSSKKLLLSDSGFYLCAWGDSGVYLFFGEGSRLTVL.

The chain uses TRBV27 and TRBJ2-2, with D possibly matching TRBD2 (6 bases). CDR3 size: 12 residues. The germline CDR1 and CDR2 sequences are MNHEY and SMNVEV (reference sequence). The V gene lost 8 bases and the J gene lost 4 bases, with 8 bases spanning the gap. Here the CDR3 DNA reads TGTGCCAGCTGGAGGGGCACCGGGGAGCTGTTTTTT. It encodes CASWRGTGELFF.

In DNA form, the CDR3 reads TGTGCCAGCAGCCTTGGGATGACTAGCGGATCCTACGAGCAGTACTTC. Residues: CASSLGMTSGSYEQYF. This chain joins TRBV11-2 and TRBJ2-7; 9 nucleotides agree with TRBD2. The CDR3 length is 16 residues. Germline assignment: CDR1 SGHAT and CDR2 FQNNGV. V gave up 5 bases and J gave up 1 base; unmatched junction bases: 9. Together with reference TRBV11-2 and TRBJ2-7, the CDR3 gives the full variable domain: EAGVAQSPRYKIIEKRQSVAFWCNPISGHATLYWYQQILGQGPKLLIQFQNNGVVDDSQLPKDRFSAERLKGVDSTLKIQPAKLEDSAVYLCASSLGMTSGSYEQYFGPGTRLTVT.

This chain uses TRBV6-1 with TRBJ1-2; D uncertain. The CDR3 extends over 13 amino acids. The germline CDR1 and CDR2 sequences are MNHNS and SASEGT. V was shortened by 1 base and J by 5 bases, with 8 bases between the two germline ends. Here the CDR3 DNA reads TGTGCCAGCAGTGAAGGGCAGTGGTATGGCTACACCTTC. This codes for CASSEGQWYGYTF.